A single TCR beta chain is shown here with its context. This clone was detected a few times. Which antigen it targets is not known. The sample holds no much larger clone one base away, and base qualities are not on file. The entry originates in a study of beta chain features in type 1 diabetes (dated by TCRdb to 2016 to 2019). Broadly, across the study: No differences in mean age, gender distribution, total cell number or subset yield were found between patients and healthy donors. A total of some 110 million sorted cells were examined across all samples, and the number of cells per subset was strongly correlated with RNA yield. In the study, recently diagnosed type 1 diabetes patients and matched healthy donors were compared on the TCRB repertoires of their sorted circulating CD4+ T cell subsets. Regulatory and stem cell-like memory subsets were isolated from only 8 patients and about eight healthy donors, whereas naive and central memory subsets came from all 28 donors.

The High Capacity cDNA Reverse Transcription Kit was used to reverse transcribe all of the isolated RNA, meaning that expressed TCRB transcripts were what got sequenced. Deep immunoSEQ sequencing was performed on naive, central memory and regulatory T cell samples, with an average of roughly 3.5 million total reads per sample. Sorted cells were lysed in RLT buffer, and RNA was extracted using DNase-treated RNeasy Micro or Mini kits according to cell number. To prevent cross-contamination, each cell subset was processed individually, whereas patient and healthy donor samples were processed jointly. TCRB sequences were amplified from cDNA with the immunoSEQ multiplex PCR, producing 87-bp fragments spanning the CDR3 region. Sequencing of the amplicons was performed on the Illumina HiSeq platform. On the authors' methods: Synthetic template baselines were used to correct PCR bias computationally, reads within Hamming distance 2 were collapsed together, and singletons that could not be merged were discarded. Reads were aligned to IMGT to assign V, D and J genes, CDR3 length, and insertions or deletions at six rearrangement sites. Clonotype counts were normalized to sorted cell number within each subset before computing true diversity and Gini coefficients with the tcR R package. The overlap coefficient, calculated on TCRB nucleotide sequences, was used to quantify repertoire sharing. TCRdb carries this immuneACCESS record with in-frame sequences only. Its versions omit some clonotypes, under half of them owing to an unresolved V gene in the studies checked, with the rest unexplained. V and J calls plus clone size are reproduced from that table; the DNA served to infer D and trimming. A total of 150,000 or so clones appear in this sample, around 8.3% of them only once. About 0.5% of the sample is held by the ten biggest clonotypes.

The research as a whole found: At VDJ recombination sites, type 1 diabetes patients had fewer insertions and more deleted nucleotides, which implies abnormalities in thymic rearrangement. Naive, central memory and regulatory TCRB repertoires appeared to be more similar among patients than among healthy donors. Because small numbers of individuals were included in the HLA sub-analyses, any influence of HLA type on TCRB rearrangement was left unresolved. PCR may preferentially amplify shorter templates, but because patient and control samples were amplified and corrected together, any resulting skew would affect both groups equally. Because cDNA rather than genomic DNA was sequenced, highly expressing activated cells could have been over-represented, although no difference in activation and CD3 levels was found between groups. Type 1 diabetes patients showed a moderate but significant shortening of TCRB CDR3 length in all four CD4+ subsets.

CDR1 LGHNA and CDR2 YNFKEQ were looked up in the germline V gene. The junction shows trimming of 1 base on V and 0 bases on J, and the gene matches do not reach 12 bases of it. Reading from cysteine to phenylalanine, the CDR3 counts 20 amino acids. Only the CDR3 DNA is retained, 60 bases long and in frame from the first base. Each donor gave one peripheral blood draw, averaging roughly 100 mL, which was collected into heparinised tubes. Using a panel that included CD45RO, CCR7, CD25, CD127, CD95 and CD27, naive, central memory, regulatory and stem cell-like memory CD4+ T cells were sorted on a BD FACSAria II. Purity was above 95% for every sorted population. Right away, PBMCs were isolated by Lymphoprep density gradient centrifugation and were stained directly, with no culture step. So that batch effects would be minimized, each experiment stained and sorted samples in pairs, pairing one healthy donor with one patient.

This receptor chain uses TRBV4-2 and TRBJ2-1; 10 bases in the junction line up with TRBD2. The origin of this receptor is a woman aged 18-29 years with type 1 diabetes. Sample: central memory CD4+ T cells from blood. The nucleotide sequence is given as TGTGCCAGCAGCCAAGCGGAGGTAGCGGGAGGCCCGAGCTCCTACAATGAGCAGTTCTTC. Translated, it gives CASSQAEVAGGPSSYNEQFF.